This T cell receptor (beta chain) was sequenced in a study of OX40 agonist ivuxolimab in advanced cancers. This clone was seen more than once but under ten times. The antigen is undetermined. Study-wide results and caveats: Clonal expansion was among the lowest in partial responders at 0.1-3.0 mg/kg, especially CD8+.

Clones were sequenced by immunoSEQ multiplex PCR, and TCRdb holds only the in-frame ones, with some missing. The data show some 99,000 clones, around nine tenths seen once. This sample comprised CD4+ or CD8+ T cells sorted from blood, obtained in a trial of the OX40 agonist ivuxolimab. The TCR originated in an adult with an advanced solid tumor such as melanoma, head and neck, liver or kidney cancer.

The CDR3 sequence is CASSIEVGELFF. CDR3 DNA sequence: TGTGCCAGTAGTATAGAAGTCGGGGAGCTGTTTTTT. This chain uses TRBV19 with TRBJ2-2, with D hard to call. This CDR3 has 12 amino acids. Germline V gene sequence: CDR1 LNHDA, CDR2 SQIVND (reference sequence). Trimming shortened V by 0 bases and J by 7 bases, and 3 bases separated the two germline ends.